This paragraph reports one T cell receptor (beta chain). The source of the sample is a study of blood T cell repertoires in COVID-19. V was trimmed by 3 bases and J by 0 bases, leaving 2 bases between them. CDR1 and CDR2 (germline): MGHDK, SYGVNS. The CDR3 consists of 12 residues. The repertoire was sequenced with immunoSEQ multiplex PCR; TCRdb's copy has only in-frame clones and lacks some. The sample contains roughly 30,000 clones, about 80% of which appear only once. Sequenced sample: peripheral blood. The TCR originated in a man in his 70s with acute or convalescent COVID-19. This chain uses TRBV25-1 with TRBJ2-5, with D unclear. For the CDR3, the DNA is TGTGCCAGCAGTGACAACCAAGAGACCCAGTACTTC. Protein: CASSDNQETQYF.